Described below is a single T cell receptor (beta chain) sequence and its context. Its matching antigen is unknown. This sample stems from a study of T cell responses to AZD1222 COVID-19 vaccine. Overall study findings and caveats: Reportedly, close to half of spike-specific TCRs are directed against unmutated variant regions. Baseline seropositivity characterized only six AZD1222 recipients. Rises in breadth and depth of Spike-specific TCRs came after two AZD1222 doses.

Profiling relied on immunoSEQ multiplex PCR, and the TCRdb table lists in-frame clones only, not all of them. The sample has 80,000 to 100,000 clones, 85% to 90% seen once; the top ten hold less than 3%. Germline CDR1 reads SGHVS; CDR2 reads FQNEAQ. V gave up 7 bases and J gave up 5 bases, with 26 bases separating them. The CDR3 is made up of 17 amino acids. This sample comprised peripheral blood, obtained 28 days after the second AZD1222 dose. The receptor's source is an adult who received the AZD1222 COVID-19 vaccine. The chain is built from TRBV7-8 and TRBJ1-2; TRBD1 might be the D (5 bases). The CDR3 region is CASIKNGVDSLPYGYTF. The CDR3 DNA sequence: TGTGCCAGCATTAAAAACGGGGTTGACAGCCTACCATATGGCTACACCTTC.